This T cell receptor (beta chain) came from a study of patients and donors after allogeneic stem cell transplantation. This CDR3 spans 15 amino acids. Germline V lookup: CDR1 LGHDT, CDR2 YNNKEL (reference sequence). The V and J ends lost 5 bases and 9 bases respectively, with 20 bases between them. TCRdb re-called the RT-PCR reads through MiXCR, storing one row per CDR3 protein. There are approximately 170,000 distinct CDR3 sequences in the sample; 24% occur only once, and roughly 27% lies in the top ten. The chain recombines TRBV3-1 with TRBJ2-1; weak D call: TRBD1 (6 bases). The sequence derives from a human donor who was either an allogeneic HSCT recipient or a stem cell or donor lymphocyte infusion donor (not recorded which). It is not recorded whose cells these are; they may come from a transplant donor. Sequencing was carried out using blood, either unsorted or a sorted T cell fraction (not recorded which). The CDR3 DNA reads as TGTGCCAGCAGCGAACAGGGTTTCGGAGTCGGTGAGCAGTTCTTC. Amino acid sequence: CASSEQGFGVGEQFF.